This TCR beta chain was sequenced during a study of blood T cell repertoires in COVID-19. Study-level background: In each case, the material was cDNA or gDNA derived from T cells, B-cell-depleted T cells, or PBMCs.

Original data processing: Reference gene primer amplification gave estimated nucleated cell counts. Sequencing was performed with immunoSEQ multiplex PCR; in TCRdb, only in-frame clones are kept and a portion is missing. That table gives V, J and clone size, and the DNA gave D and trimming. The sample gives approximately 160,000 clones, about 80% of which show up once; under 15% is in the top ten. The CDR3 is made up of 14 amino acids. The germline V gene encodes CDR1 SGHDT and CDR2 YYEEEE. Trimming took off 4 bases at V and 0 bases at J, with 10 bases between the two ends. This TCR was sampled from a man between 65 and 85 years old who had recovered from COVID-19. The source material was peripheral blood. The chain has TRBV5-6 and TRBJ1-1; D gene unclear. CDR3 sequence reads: CASSGDWVNTEAFF. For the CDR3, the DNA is TGTGCCAGCAGCGGAGACTGGGTGAACACTGAAGCTTTCTTT.